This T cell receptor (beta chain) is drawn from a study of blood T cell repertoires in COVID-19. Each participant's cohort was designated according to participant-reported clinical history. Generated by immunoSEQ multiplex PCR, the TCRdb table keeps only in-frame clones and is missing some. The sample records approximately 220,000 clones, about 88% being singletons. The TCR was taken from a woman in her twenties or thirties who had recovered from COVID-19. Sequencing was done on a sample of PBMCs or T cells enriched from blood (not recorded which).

The CDR3 here is CASSTETGFRNTIYF. The CDR3 DNA sequence: TGTGCCAGCAGCACCGAAACCGGGTTCCGAAACACCATATATTTT. V gene TRBV7-2 combines with J gene TRBJ1-3; unclear D gene. The CDR3 sequence is 15 residues long. Germline assignment: CDR1 SGHTA and CDR2 FQGNSA. V lost 5 bases to trimming and J lost 5 bases, with 16 bases between them.